The 25 T cell receptor beta chains listed next were all sequenced from one sample in a study of shared clonotypes between healthy human individuals. Clones were read by immunoSEQ multiplex PCR, and TCRdb kept only the in-frame ones, dropping some. The table has about 990,000 clones, about 84% seen once. The sequenced sample consisted of memory CD4+ T cells from PBMCs. Subset: CD45RA-negative fraction. These receptors originate from a man aged 18 to 35 in good health. Some clones in this sample may be carry-over from other donors' samples.

V usage is TRBV19 and J usage is TRBJ1-5; D remains ambiguous. The CDR3 runs 15 residues. V lost 1 base and J lost 0, with 7 bases in between. CDR1 is LNHDA, CDR2 SQIVND, per germline (reference sequence). CDR3 in amino acids: CASSIVSSSNQPQHF. In nucleotides, the CDR3 is TGTGCCAGTAGTATAGTTTCCAGTAGCAATCAGCCCCAGCATTTT.

This clone has just one count. This sequence joins TRBV18 and TRBJ2-7; TRBD1 might be the D (5 bases). This CDR3 region has 12 residues. Germline CDR1 KGHSH, CDR2 LQKENI. V was pared by 3 bases and J by 3 bases, with 6 bases between. In DNA form, the CDR3 reads TGTGCCAGCTCACCCAGGGTCTACGAGCAGTACTTC. Protein: CASSPRVYEQYF.

The chain links TRBV4-1 to TRBJ1-3; a weak D match, TRBD1 (6 bases). CDR1 is MGHRA and CDR2 is YSYEKL in the germline V gene. This CDR3 has 22 amino acids. V dropped 4 bases and J dropped 0 bases, with 31 bases sitting between them. The CDR3 nucleotides are TGCGCCAGCAGCCGCGCAGCGGTGGGGGGCCTGGCCGTATCCAGCTCTGGAAACACCATATATTTT. Protein: CASSRAAVGGLAVSSSGNTIYF.

The CDR3 bases are TGCAGCGTTGAGGCTCTGGCCAAAAACATTCAGTACTTC. This codes for CSVEALAKNIQYF. The J gene is TRBJ2-4, the V gene TRBV29-1, with D uncertain. The germline gives CDR1 SQVTM, CDR2 ANQGSEA. CDR3 length equals 13 residues. Trimming removed 3 bases from V and 1 base from J, with 7 bases in between.

About this clone: A far larger clone is off by one base, so a read error is likely. The rearrangement links TRBV6-6 to TRBJ2-1; D is perhaps TRBD1 (6 bases). Germline loops: CDR1 MNHNY, CDR2 SVGAGI (reference sequence). This CDR3 region has 12 residues. The V and J ends lost 6 bases and 5 bases respectively, with 8 bases between them. This chain's CDR3 is CASSPGDNEQFF. The DNA of the CDR3 is TGTGCCAGCAGCCCAGGGGACAATGAGCAGTTCTTC.

The V call is TRBV4-1, the J call TRBJ2-7; 11 bases are a match to TRBD2. The CDR3 totals 14 residues. The trim removed 3 bases at V and 6 bases at J, leaving 4 bases unmatched. From germline, CDR1 is MGHRA and CDR2 YSYEKL. The CDR3 loop is CASSHLAGGPEQYF. In nucleotides, the CDR3 is TGCGCCAGCAGCCACCTAGCGGGAGGACCCGAGCAGTACTTC.

This chain joins TRBV6-1 and TRBJ1-3, with TRBD1 as a possible D gene (5 bases). The CDR3 loop spans 17 amino acids. Per germline, CDR1 MNHNS and CDR2 SASEGT. Deletions cut 2 bases from V and 0 bases from J, with 14 bases between. As DNA, the CDR3 is TGTGCCAGCAGTGAATATACAGGACGACTCTCTGGAAACACCATATATTTT. Residues: CASSEYTGRLSGNTIYF.

The V and J genes are TRBV6-4 and TRBJ2-2, with TRBD1 identical over 7 bases. The CDR3 is 14 residues long. Germline CDR1 reads MRHNA; CDR2 reads SNTAGT. The V and J ends lost 6 bases and 4 bases, in that order; junction bases with no gene match: 5. CDR3 bases: TGTGCCAGCAGGCCTGACAGGGTCACCGGGGAGCTGTTTTTT. It specifies CASRPDRVTGELFF.

With regard to this clone: The sample carries other DNA sequences with the same CDR3. The chain is built from TRBV30 and TRBJ1-3, with no clear D. With 0 bases removed from V and 1 base from J, the gap between germline ends came to 7 bases. CDR3 length: 14 residues. CDR1 is GTSNPN and CDR2 is SVGIG in the germline V gene (reference sequence). Here the CDR3 reads CAWSVGYSGNTIYF. In DNA form, the CDR3 reads TGTGCCTGGAGTGTCGGGTATTCTGGAAACACCATATATTTT.

This clone showed up many times. The chain combines TRBV2 with TRBJ2-1; TRBD1 agrees at 7 bases. V trimming: 8 bases; J trimming: 2 bases; junction bases outside the gene matches: 9. The CDR3 length is 15 residues. The V gene's germline CDR1 is SNHLY and CDR2 FYNNEI. The CDR3 spells CASVYEQGTYNEQFF. The CDR3 nucleotides read TGTGCCAGCGTGTATGAACAGGGGACCTACAATGAGCAGTTCTTC.

The chain has TRBV6-1 and TRBJ2-2; 7 bases fit TRBD1. Trimming took 7 bases from V and 5 from J; bases not matched to a gene: 10. Germline V gene sequence: CDR1 MNHNS, CDR2 SASEGT. There are 15 residues in the CDR3. Written as DNA, the CDR3 is TGTGCCAGCACCAGAGGACAGGCTTGGACCGGGGAGCTGTTTTTT. This translates into CASTRGQAWTGELFF.

This chain uses TRBV6-1 with TRBJ1-2; TRBD1 might be the D (5 bases). Looked up from germline, CDR1 is MNHNS and CDR2 is SASEGT. Trimming removed 6 bases from V and 6 bases from J, with 14 bases in between. CDR3 length equals 13 residues. The CDR3, as DNA: TGTGCCAGCAGCGCCACCCGGGGGAATGGCTACACCTTC. It codes for CASSATRGNGYTF.

This clone was counted a single time. This chain uses TRBV7-3 with TRBJ2-2; the D gene is possibly TRBD1 (5 bases). Germline V gene lookup returns CDR1 SGHTA and CDR2 FQGTGA. This CDR3 has 15 amino acids. Trimming stripped 3 bases from V and 10 bases from J, with 18 bases between. The CDR3 here is CASSFLQAPSSELFF. CDR3 bases: TGTGCCAGCAGCTTCCTACAGGCCCCCTCTTCGGAGCTGTTTTTT.

This chain uses TRBV5-6 with TRBJ1-1; 7 positions agree with TRBD1. The germline V gene encodes CDR1 SGHDT and CDR2 YYEEEE. CDR3 length: 14 residues. The V and J ends lost 1 base and 5 bases, in that order; junction bases with no gene match: 5. The DNA for the CDR3 is TGTGCCAGCAGCTTGAGGGGGCCTGGGACTGAAGCTTTCTTT. Amino acids: CASSLRGPGTEAFF.

Of note for this clone: This clone may be a read error of a much larger clone one base away. V is TRBV18 and J is TRBJ2-7, with 8 bases that match TRBD1. V shed 9 bases and J 3 bases; nucleotides not matched to a gene: 7. The germline gives CDR1 KGHSH, CDR2 LQKENI. CDR3 length: 13 residues. Written as DNA, the CDR3 is TGTGCCAGTACTACAGGGGGAGGCTACGAGCAGTACTTC. Encoded protein: CASTTGGGYEQYF.

This sequence joins TRBV11-1 and TRBJ2-7, with D uncertain. This CDR3 region has 13 residues. CDR1 and CDR2 from the germline V gene are SGHAT and FQDESV (reference sequence). V dropped 1 base and J dropped 2 bases, with 6 bases sitting between them. The CDR3 region is CASSLVGPYEQYF. The CDR3 DNA reads TGTGCCAGCAGCTTAGTGGGCCCCTACGAGCAGTACTTC.

On this clone: Other DNA sequences in the sample encode the same CDR3. CDR3 sequence: CSAPQGDTQYF. The CDR3 nucleotides read TGCAGTGCCCCCCAGGGAGATACGCAGTATTTT. The chain has TRBV20-1 and TRBJ2-3; tentative D call: TRBD1 (5 bases). CDR1 and CDR2 (germline): DFQATT, SNEGSKA (reference sequence). This CDR3 has 11 residues. V lost 6 bases, J lost 5 bases, and 9 bases lay in between.

The chain is built from TRBV6-1 and TRBJ2-7, with D unresolved. This CDR3 comprises 14 residues. Looked up from germline, CDR1 is MNHNS and CDR2 is SASEGT. The germline V and J ends were trimmed by 6 bases and 2 bases, with 14 bases remaining between them. For the CDR3, the DNA is TGTGCCAGCAGGACACTGGAACGCCCCTACGAGCAGTACTTC. Amino acids: CASRTLERPYEQYF.

The CDR3 DNA reads as TGCGCCAGCAGCTTGGCCTCGGAGAGCTCCTACAATGAGCAGTTCTTC. It encodes CASSLASESSYNEQFF. The chain has TRBV5-1 and TRBJ2-1; D is unclear. The germline CDR1 and CDR2 sequences are SGHRS and YFSETQ. The CDR3 runs 16 residues. The germline V and J ends were trimmed by 0 bases and 0 bases, with 10 bases remaining between them.

The chain employs TRBV2 and TRBJ1-3; possibly TRBD1 for D (6 bases). The CDR3 is 15 residues long. Germline loops: CDR1 SNHLY, CDR2 FYNNEI. V was pared by 2 bases and J by 4 bases, with 12 bases between. The CDR3: CASSETRTAGNTIYF. The DNA of the CDR3 is TGTGCCAGCAGTGAAACACGGACAGCCGGAAACACCATATATTTT.

V and J are TRBV5-1 and TRBJ2-5; TRBD1 aligns across 12 bases. J gave up 5 bases and V 0 bases, and 5 bases lay outside the gene matches. The CDR3 is 16 residues long. Germline CDR1 and CDR2: SGHRS and YFSETQ. The CDR3 reads CASSLGPGTGGETQYF. Written as DNA, the CDR3 is TGCGCCAGCAGCTTGGGCCCCGGGACAGGGGGCGAGACCCAGTACTTC.

The J gene is TRBJ1-1, the V gene TRBV6-1; D might be TRBD1 (5 bases). Germline CDR1 and CDR2: MNHNS and SASEGT. Trimming shortened V by 2 bases and J by 0 bases, and 10 bases separated the two germline ends. The CDR3 contains 15 residues. CDR3 bases: TGTGCCAGCAGTGAAATCGGGGCTATGAACACTGAAGCTTTCTTT. This gives the protein CASSEIGAMNTEAFF.

The rearrangement links TRBV10-3 to TRBJ1-1; D unresolved. Germline CDR1 ENHRY, CDR2 SYGVKD. Trimming stripped 2 bases from V and 11 bases from J, with 15 bases between. This CDR3 has 13 residues. The CDR3 reads CAISEIDKADAFF. Here the CDR3 DNA reads TGTGCCATCAGTGAGATTGACAAGGCGGACGCTTTCTTT.

The chain couples TRBV5-1 to TRBJ2-1; a possible D gene is TRBD1 (5 bases). CDR1 is SGHRS, CDR2 YFSETQ, per germline. Deletions cut 7 bases from V and 12 bases from J, with 23 bases between. The CDR3 has 14 residues. The CDR3 sequence: CASSPIPAGHGQFF. The CDR3 nucleotides read TGCGCCAGCTCCCCCATCCCGGCAGGGCATGGGCAGTTCTTC. The variable domain in full, completed from reference TRBV5-1 and TRBJ2-1, reads KAGVTQTPRYLIKTRGQQVTLSCSPISGHRSVSWYQQTPGQGLQFLFEYFSETQRNKGNFPGRFSGRQFSNSRSEMNVSTLELGDSALYLCASSPIPAGHGQFFGPGTRLTVL.

This clone was observed a single time. This rearrangement joins TRBV7-2 to TRBJ2-7; no clear D gene. From germline, CDR1 is SGHTA and CDR2 FQGNSA. The CDR3 totals 12 residues. V was cut by 5 bases and J by 6 bases, with 11 bases left in between. The CDR3 loop is CASSQGLGEQYF. For the CDR3, the DNA is TGTGCCAGCAGCCAAGGTCTAGGCGAGCAGTACTTC.